This T cell receptor beta chain was sequenced for a study of blood T cell repertoires in COVID-19. About the research overall: Both acute and convalescent COVID-19 samples were obtained from the United States, Italy and Spain. T cells, B-cell-depleted T cells, or PBMCs supplied cDNA or gDNA.

As processed by the authors: Reference gene primer amplification in the assay estimated nucleated cell counts. Produced via immunoSEQ multiplex PCR; TCRdb's table is partial and in-frame only. V and J calls and clone size are given by that table; D and trimming were obtained from the DNA. This table holds 350,000 to 450,000 clones, approximately 89% found once. Two consecutive negative NP/OP PCR tests, clearance, or resolved symptoms defined Cohort 3 recovery. Trimming took off 2 bases at V and 6 bases at J, with 4 bases between the two ends. Germline V gives CDR1 SEHNR, CDR2 FQNEAQ (reference sequence). The CDR3 contains 12 residues.

Input material: PBMCs or T cells enriched from blood (not recorded which). This sequence joins TRBV7-9 and TRBJ2-2; the D is unclear. The sequence was collected from a woman aged 30 to 39 who had recovered from COVID-19. CDR3 sequence (DNA): TGTGCCAGCAGCTTATCATCCGGGGAGCTGTTTTTT. This sequence encodes CASSLSSGELFF.